The entry that follows covers one TCR beta chain sequence. This receptor's antigen is unknown. No base qualities exist here, and no much larger clone lies one base off it. The donors belonged to the validation cohort of under 150 subjects, which was separate from the roughly 670-subject first cohort. The entry originates in a study of cytomegalovirus exposure and HLA in healthy donors (dated by TCRdb to about 2017). At the level of the whole study: According to a later analysis, one platform produced both the roughly 130 validation repertoires and the 720 or so repertoires of the first cohort. The study was designed to test whether signatures of past pathogen exposure could be identified by cataloging public T cell receptors. In addition to the first cohort of approximately 670 subjects, a separate validation cohort of over 90 different subjects was used. To predict cytomegalovirus infection status, the study combined high-throughput TCR immunosequencing, statistical association of individual TCRs with disease status, and machine learning. Study-level results and caveats: In both the original and validation cohorts, the classifier was reported to diagnose cytomegalovirus status with high specificity and sensitivity. A total of 150 to 200 TCR beta chains were listed by the study as associated with cytomegalovirus. Most TCR sequences were observed very rarely across donors, whereas some public TCRs were present in many individuals. In a later analysis, TCRs clustered in the first cohort were found to also tend to co-occur in the approximately 110 validation repertoires, with 85% to 95% of cluster scores above 0. All 120 or so repertoires were used to score co-occurrence in the validation cohort in a later analysis, because that analysis had no HLA typing for the cohort. In vitro tests confirmed that three of the cytomegalovirus-associated TCR beta chains recognize cytomegalovirus antigens. It was suggested by the authors that the approach could potentially be generalized to other disease states and immunological phenotypes.

The library was generated by the immunoSEQ multiplex PCR assay. The paper's data handling went like this. A statistical classification framework was built for diagnosing cytomegalovirus status from the catalog of TCR beta chain sequences. TCRdb carries this immuneACCESS record with in-frame sequences only. Its versions omit some clonotypes, under half of them owing to an unresolved V gene in the studies checked, with the rest unexplained. The V and J calls and the clone size are those of that table, but D and trimming were determined from the DNA. The sample has about 76,000 clones on record, 94% of them singletons. Roughly 1.5% of the sample is taken by the ten largest. The germline V and J ends show losses of 3 bases and 7 bases respectively, and no gene match explains 9 bases of the junction. Spanning cysteine to phenylalanine, the CDR3 consists of 15 amino acids. The DNA shown is the 45-base CDR3, in frame from base 1. The germline V gene (reference sequence) gives CDR1 as LNHDA and CDR2 as SQIVND.

Recombination linked TRBV19 to TRBJ1-1; TRBD1 fits 9 bases in the junction. This clonotype was sampled from a man aged 18 to 29 in good health and CMV-seropositive. Sequenced input: PBMCs. This receptor carries the CDR3 CASSMMSGQGGEAFF. The sequenced DNA is TGTGCCAGTAGTATGATGTCGGGACAGGGAGGTGAAGCTTTCTTT.